Listed below are T cell receptor beta chains from one sample, sequenced in a study of blood T cell repertoires in COVID-19. Here immunoSEQ multiplex PCR was the method, and the copy in TCRdb shows in-frame clones only, minus some. The table records about 150,000 clones, 70% to 85% of them present only once. Sequencing was performed on peripheral blood. The origin of the receptors is a woman in her fifties or sixties with acute or convalescent COVID-19. The CDR3 runs from the conserved cysteine through the conserved F or W. A D gene is named only where the DNA matches it firmly. Not all rows give a size; the values are once, few, many and, for expanded clones, a class.

>.|.|13|TRBV7-2|TRBJ2-7
CASSSPTDYEQYF
TGTGCCAGCAGCTCCCCGACTGACTACGAGCAGTACTTC
>TRBD1|.|18|TRBV9|TRBJ2-7
CASSVAPPGQGAIYEQYF
TGTGCCAGCAGCGTAGCCCCTCCGGGACAGGGGGCTATCTACGAGCAGTACTTC
>TRBD2|.|15|TRBV9|TRBJ2-3
CASRGSGRATDTQYF
TGTGCCAGCAGAGGGAGCGGGAGGGCCACCGATACGCAGTATTTT
>.|.|13|TRBV10-3|TRBJ1-3
CASSDSTGNTIYF
TGTGCCTCATCAGACAGCACGGGAAACACCATATATTTT
>TRBD1|.|14|TRBV28|TRBJ1-6
CASSSTGVASPLHF
TGTGCCAGCAGTTCGACAGGGGTTGCTTCACCCCTCCACTTT
>TRBD2|.|16|TRBV4-1|TRBJ2-1
CASSHPSGGSNNEQFF
TGCGCCAGCAGCCATCCCAGCGGGGGCTCAAACAATGAGCAGTTCTTC
>TRBD1|.|12|TRBV28|TRBJ1-1
CASLRARQGAFF
TGTGCCAGCCTTAGGGCGAGACAGGGGGCTTTCTTT
>.|.|15|TRBV5-1|TRBJ1-4
CASSVAGTTNEKLFF
TGCGCCAGCAGCGTTGCAGGGACAACTAATGAAAAACTGTTTTTT
>.|.|14|TRBV4-3|TRBJ2-5
CASSHPGQKETQYF
TGCGCCAGCAGCCACCCTGGGCAAAAAGAGACCCAGTACTTC
>.|.|16|TRBV19|TRBJ1-4
CASSISRTATNEKLFF
TGTGCCAGTAGTATAAGCCGGACAGCAACTAATGAAAAACTGTTTTTT
>TRBD1|.|15|TRBV7-2|TRBJ1-3
CASSSPGGSGNTIYF
TGTGCCAGCAGCTCCCCAGGGGGTTCTGGAAACACCATATATTTT
>.|.|15|TRBV6-5|TRBJ1-6
CASSYSGRGNSPLHF
TGTGCCAGCAGTTACTCAGGGAGAGGCAATTCACCCCTCCACTTT
>.|.|16|TRBV19|TRBJ2-3
CASSIDAVGSTDTQYF
TGTGCCAGTAGTATAGACGCAGTCGGGAGCACAGATACGCAGTATTTT
>.|few|16|TRBV19|TRBJ1-1
CASSIDPQDLNTEAFF
TGTGCCAGTAGTATAGATCCACAGGATCTGAACACTGAAGCTTTCTTT
>TRBD1|once|13|TRBV3-1/TRBV3-2|TRBJ1-2
CASSEGQGSGYTF
TGTGCCAGCAGCGAAGGACAGGGCTCTGGCTACACCTTC
>TRBD1|.|15|TRBV6-5|TRBJ2-7
CASSRGQGVWYEQYF
TGTGCCAGCAGCCGGGGACAGGGGGTATGGTACGAGCAGTACTTC
>TRBD2|.|20|TRBV5-4|TRBJ2-1
CASSPRLAGGPSLKLDEQFF
TGTGCCAGCAGCCCGCGACTAGCGGGGGGGCCGAGCCTTAAATTGGATGAGCAGTTCTTC
>TRBD2|.|16|TRBV7-2|TRBJ2-3
CASSRSPAGGTDTQYF
TGTGCCAGCAGCCGCTCCCCCGCGGGAGGGACAGATACGCAGTATTTT
>.|.|19|TRBV4-1|TRBJ2-7
CASSQDRFGLARSSYEQYF
TGCGCCAGCAGCCAAGATCGCTTCGGGTTAGCTAGGAGCTCCTACGAGCAGTACTTC
>.|.|13|TRBV6-6|TRBJ2-7
CASRKEDSYEQYF
TGTGCCAGCAGGAAAGAGGATTCCTACGAGCAGTACTTC
>.|.|15|TRBV5-1|TRBJ1-3
CASSLIGFSGNTIYF
TGCGCCAGCAGCTTAATCGGTTTTTCTGGAAACACCATATATTTT
>.|.|16|TRBV27|TRBJ2-7
CASSLNPQGGSYEQYF
TGTGCCAGCAGTCTTAACCCACAGGGTGGCTCCTACGAGCAGTACTTC
>TRBD2|.|15|TRBV5-1|TRBJ2-5
CASKNSGGAGETQYF
TGCGCCAGCAAGAATAGCGGGGGGGCCGGGGAGACCCAGTACTTC
>TRBD1|.|16|TRBV4-3|TRBJ1-6
CASSQGGQLYNSPLHF
TGCGCCAGCAGCCAGGGGGGACAGCTGTATAATTCACCCCTCCACTTT
>TRBD1|.|14|TRBV29-1|TRBJ1-1
CSVLRQGVNTEAFF
TGCAGCGTTCTTCGACAGGGAGTAAACACTGAAGCTTTCTTT
>.|.|15|TRBV7-8|TRBJ1-5
CASSLREASNQPQHF
TGTGCCAGCAGCTTACGCGAGGCAAGCAATCAGCCCCAGCATTTT
>TRBD2|once|17|TRBV27|TRBJ2-5
CASSSGLLAGGRETQYF
TGTGCCAGCAGTTCCGGTTTACTAGCGGGGGGGCGCGAGACCCAGTACTTC
>TRBD1|few|16|TRBV27|TRBJ1-6
CASRTGGTVNNSPLHF
TGTGCCAGCAGAACAGGGGGAACGGTTAATAATTCACCCCTCCACTTT
>TRBD1|once|15|TRBV7-9|TRBJ1-2
CASSLDPGGENDYTF
TGTGCCAGCAGCTTAGACCCAGGGGGCGAAAACGACTACACCTTC
>TRBD1|.|16|TRBV6-1|TRBJ2-5
CASSETQGQPGETQYF
TGTGCCAGCAGTGAGACCCAGGGACAGCCGGGGGAGACCCAGTACTTC
>TRBD1|.|15|TRBV5-1|TRBJ1-4
CASSLEGQSNEKLFF
TGCGCCAGCAGCTTGGAGGGACAGAGTAATGAAAAACTGTTTTTT
>.|.|13|TRBV4-3|TRBJ2-7
CASSQDTRDEQYF
TGCGCCAGCAGCCAAGATACCAGGGACGAGCAGTACTTC
>TRBD2|.|18|TRBV10-3|TRBJ2-6
CAISEGLAGISGANVLTF
TGTGCCATCAGTGAGGGTCTAGCGGGGATTTCTGGGGCCAACGTCCTGACTTTC
>.|.|13|TRBV14|TRBJ1-6
CASSQDLGSPLHF
TGTGCCAGCAGCCAAGATCTAGGCTCACCCCTCCACTTT
>TRBD1|.|15|TRBV29-1|TRBJ1-3
CSAGTGIPEGNTIYF
TGCAGCGCCGGGACAGGGATTCCGGAAGGAAACACCATATATTTT
>.|.|17|TRBV3-1/TRBV3-2|TRBJ2-5
CASSRVDMGYLGETQYF
TGTGCCAGCAGCCGGGTGGACATGGGGTACTTGGGAGAGACCCAGTACTTC
>.|.|18|TRBV4-1|TRBJ2-3
CASSQDQWETLSTDTQYF
TGCGCCAGCAGCCAAGATCAGTGGGAGACCCTTAGCACAGATACGCAGTATTTT
>.|.|13|TRBV18|TRBJ1-1
CASSPRLDTEAFF
TGTGCCAGCTCACCCAGGCTCGACACTGAAGCTTTCTTT
>.|.|13|TRBV5-6|TRBJ2-3
CASSLSITDTQYF
TGTGCCAGCAGCTTGTCCATCACAGATACGCAGTATTTT
>.|.|16|TRBV7-7|TRBJ2-7
CASSLGGGDPGYEQYF
TGTGCCAGCAGCTTAGGGGGCGGGGATCCCGGCTACGAGCAGTACTTC
>TRBD1|.|14|TRBV27|TRBJ1-1
CASNWNRGEIGAFF
TGTGCCAGCAATTGGAACAGGGGTGAGATCGGAGCTTTCTTT
>.|.|14|TRBV7-9|TRBJ1-3
CASSLSGEMNTIYF
TGTGCCAGCAGCTTAAGCGGGGAGATGAACACCATATATTTT
>TRBD1|.|12|TRBV7-2|TRBJ1-2
CASSSTGYGYAF
TGTGCCAGCAGCTCGACAGGGTATGGCTACGCCTTC
>TRBD2|.|16|TRBV28|TRBJ2-5
CASSPARETYQETQYF
TGTGCCAGCAGTCCGGCGCGGGAGACCTACCAAGAGACCCAGTACTTC
>.|.|16|TRBV5-8|TRBJ1-5
CASSLADIYSNQPQHF
TGTGCCAGCAGCTTAGCGGATATATATAGCAATCAGCCCCAGCATTTT
>TRBD1|.|17|TRBV28|TRBJ1-1
CASSPLHGQGVNTEAFF
TGTGCCAGCAGCCCTCTCCATGGACAGGGCGTGAACACTGAAGCTTTCTTT
>TRBD2|.|17|TRBV7-3|TRBJ2-5
CASSLTGTSGTLETQYF
TGTGCCAGCAGCTTAACGGGGACTAGCGGGACTCTAGAGACCCAGTACTTC
>.|.|13|TRBV7-2|TRBJ1-1
CASSLVPGTEAFF
TGTGCCAGCAGCTTAGTTCCCGGGACTGAAGCTTTCTTT
>.|.|13|TRBV18|TRBJ2-7
CASSPTQGVEQYF
TGTGCCAGCTCACCTACACAGGGAGTCGAGCAGTACTTC
>.|few|13|TRBV12-3/TRBV12-4|TRBJ1-2
CASSFNRNYGYTF
TGTGCCAGCAGTTTCAACAGGAACTATGGCTACACCTTC
>.|.|13|TRBV2|TRBJ1-5
CASCIYSNQPQHF
TGTGCCAGCTGTATTTATAGCAATCAGCCCCAGCATTTT